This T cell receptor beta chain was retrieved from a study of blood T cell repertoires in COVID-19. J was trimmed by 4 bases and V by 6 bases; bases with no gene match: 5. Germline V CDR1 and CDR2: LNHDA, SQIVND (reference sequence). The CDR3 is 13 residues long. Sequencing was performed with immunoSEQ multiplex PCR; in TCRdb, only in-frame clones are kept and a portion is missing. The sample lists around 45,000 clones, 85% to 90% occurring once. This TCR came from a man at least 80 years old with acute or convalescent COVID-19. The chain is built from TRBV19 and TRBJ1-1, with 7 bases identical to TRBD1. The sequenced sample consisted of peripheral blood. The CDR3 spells CASRRDRTTEAFF. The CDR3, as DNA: TGTGCCAGTAGAAGGGACAGAACCACTGAAGCTTTCTTT.